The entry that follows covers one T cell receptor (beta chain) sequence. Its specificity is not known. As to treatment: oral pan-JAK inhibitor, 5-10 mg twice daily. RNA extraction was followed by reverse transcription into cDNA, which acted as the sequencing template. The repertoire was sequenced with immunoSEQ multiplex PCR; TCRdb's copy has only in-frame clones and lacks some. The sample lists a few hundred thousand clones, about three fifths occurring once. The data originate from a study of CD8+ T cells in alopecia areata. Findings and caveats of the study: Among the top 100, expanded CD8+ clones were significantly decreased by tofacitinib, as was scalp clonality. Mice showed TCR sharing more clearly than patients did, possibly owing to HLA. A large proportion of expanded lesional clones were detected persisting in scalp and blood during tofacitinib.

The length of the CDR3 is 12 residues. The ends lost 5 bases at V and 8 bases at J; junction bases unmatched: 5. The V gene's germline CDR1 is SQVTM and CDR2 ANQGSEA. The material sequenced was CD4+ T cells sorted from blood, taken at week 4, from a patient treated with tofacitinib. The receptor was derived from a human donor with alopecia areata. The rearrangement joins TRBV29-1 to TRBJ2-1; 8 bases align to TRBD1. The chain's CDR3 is CSVFRRGHEQFF. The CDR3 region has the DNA TGCAGCGTTTTTCGCAGGGGGCATGAGCAGTTCTTC.